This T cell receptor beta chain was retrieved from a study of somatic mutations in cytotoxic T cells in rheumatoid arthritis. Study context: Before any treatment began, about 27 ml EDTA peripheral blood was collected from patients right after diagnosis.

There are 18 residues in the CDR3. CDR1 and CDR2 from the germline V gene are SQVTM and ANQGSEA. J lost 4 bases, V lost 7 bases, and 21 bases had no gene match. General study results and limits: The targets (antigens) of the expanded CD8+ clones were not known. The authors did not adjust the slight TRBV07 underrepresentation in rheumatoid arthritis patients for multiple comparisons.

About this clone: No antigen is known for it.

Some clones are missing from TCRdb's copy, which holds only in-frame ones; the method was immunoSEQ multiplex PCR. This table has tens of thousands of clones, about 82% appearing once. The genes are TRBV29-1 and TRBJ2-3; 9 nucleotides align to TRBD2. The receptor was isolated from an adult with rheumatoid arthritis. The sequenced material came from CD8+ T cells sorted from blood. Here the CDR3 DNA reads TGCAGCGCAGGAGGTTTAGCGGGGGACCAATATGTGGCAGATACGCAGTATTTT. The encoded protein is CSAGGLAGDQYVADTQYF.